This entry is about one TCR beta chain. TCRdb reanalysed the RT-PCR reads using MiXCR and keeps one entry per CDR3 protein. The sample shows 650,000 to 800,000 distinct CDR3 sequences, 14% of them seen only once. This specimen belongs to a study of response to subunit inactivated influenza vaccine. The V end was cut by 5 bases, the J end by 3 bases, with 10 bases between. CDR3 length equals 13 residues. Per germline, CDR1 MNHEY and CDR2 SMNVEV (reference sequence). This sequence originates from a man over 45 who received an inactivated influenza vaccine. The source material was PBMCs from blood, sampled roughly 15 days before vaccination. V and J are TRBV27 and TRBJ2-5; D might be TRBD2 (5 bases). CDR3 DNA: TGTGCCAGCAGTCGAGGGTCCAAAGAGACCCAGTACTTC. Protein sequence: CASSRGSKETQYF.